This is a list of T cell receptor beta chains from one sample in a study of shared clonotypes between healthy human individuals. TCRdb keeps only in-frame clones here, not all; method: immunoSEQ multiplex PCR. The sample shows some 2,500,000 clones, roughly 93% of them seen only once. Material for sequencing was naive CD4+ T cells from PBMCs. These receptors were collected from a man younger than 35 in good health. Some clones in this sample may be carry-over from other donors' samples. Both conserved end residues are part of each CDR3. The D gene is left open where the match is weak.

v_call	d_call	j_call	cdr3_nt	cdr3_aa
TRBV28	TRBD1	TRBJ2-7	TGTGCCAGCGCAAGGACAGGTCATTACGAGCAGTACTTC	CASARTGHYEQYF
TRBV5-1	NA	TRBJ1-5	TGCGCCAGCAGCTTGGAGTGGGGGCAGCCCCAGCATTTT	CASSLEWGQPQHF
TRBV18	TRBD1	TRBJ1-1	TGTGCCAGCTCACCGATGACAGGGGGTCACACTGAAGCTTTCTTT	CASSPMTGGHTEAFF
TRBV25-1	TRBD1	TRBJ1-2	TGTGCCAGCAGGGGACAGCTTAACTATGGCTACACCTTC	CASRGQLNYGYTF
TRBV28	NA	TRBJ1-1	TGTGCCACCTCTTGGGTCCAGAACACTGAAGCTTTCTTT	CATSWVQNTEAFF
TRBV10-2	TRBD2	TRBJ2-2	TGCGCCAGCATCATAGCGGGGTCGAACACCGGGGAGCTGTTTTTT	CASIIAGSNTGELFF
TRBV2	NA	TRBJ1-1	TGTGCCAGCAGTGAACGGTTGGGGATAAACACTGAAGCTTTCTTT	CASSERLGINTEAFF
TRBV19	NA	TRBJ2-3	TGTGCCAGTAGTATAGGGACAGATACGCAGTATTTT	CASSIGTDTQYF
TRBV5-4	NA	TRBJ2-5	TGTGCCAGCAGCATGAGAGAGACCCAGTACTTC	CASSMRETQYF
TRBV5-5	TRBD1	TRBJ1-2	TGTGCCAGCAGCGGGGGACAGTCTAACTATGGCTACACCTTC	CASSGGQSNYGYTF
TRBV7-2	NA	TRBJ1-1	TGTGCCAGCAGCTTAGTGGTGACAGGGAACACTGAAGCTTTCTTT	CASSLVVTGNTEAFF
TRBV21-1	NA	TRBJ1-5	TGTGCCAGCAGCAAAGGGGGCCGAGGGGTTTTAAACAGCAATCAGCCCCAGCATTTT	CASSKGGRGVLNSNQPQHF
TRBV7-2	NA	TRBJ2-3	TGTGCCAGCAGCTTAAGTCGCAGCACAGATACGCAGTATTTT	CASSLSRSTDTQYF
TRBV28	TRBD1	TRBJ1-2	TGTGCCAGCAGTTTAGGGGCAGGGGGCCATACCTTC	CASSLGAGGHTF
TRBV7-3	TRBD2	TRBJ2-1	TGTGCCAGCAGCCATGGGACTAGCGGCAATGAGCAGTTCTTC	CASSHGTSGNEQFF
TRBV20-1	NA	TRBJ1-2	TGCAGTGCTACTGACTTTTATGGCTACACCTTC	CSATDFYGYTF
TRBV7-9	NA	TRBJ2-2	TGTGCCAGCAGCTCCCACACAGGAACGAACACCGGGGAGCTGTTTTTT	CASSSHTGTNTGELFF
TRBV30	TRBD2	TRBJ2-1	TGTGCCTGGAGTGGGAGGGGGACTAGCGGTGCCTACAATGAGCAGTTCTTC	CAWSGRGTSGAYNEQFF
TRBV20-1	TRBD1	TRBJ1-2	TGCAGGGGAAGTGACAGGGGAGGCTACACCTTC	CRGSDRGGYTF
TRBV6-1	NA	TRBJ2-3	TGTGCCAGCAGTGCCACGGTTAGAAGCACAGATACGCAGTATTTT	CASSATVRSTDTQYF
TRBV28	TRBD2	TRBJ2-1	TGTGCCACCTCGGGAGCTAGCGGGAGCTCCTACAATGAGCAGTTCTTC	CATSGASGSSYNEQFF
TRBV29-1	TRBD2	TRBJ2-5	TGCAGCGCCCTCGGGGGCGGGAGGGCCCAAGAGACCCAGTACTTC	CSALGGGRAQETQYF
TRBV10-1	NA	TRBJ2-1	TGCGCCAGCAGTCCTGACGGCCGATTCAATGAGCAGTTCTTC	CASSPDGRFNEQFF
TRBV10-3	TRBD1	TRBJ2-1	TGTGCCATCGGGGGGACAGGGACCAATGAGCAGTTCTTC	CAIGGTGTNEQFF
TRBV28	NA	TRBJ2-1	TGTGCCAGCAGTTTTATCGCGGGGCTACCCACGGCCAATGAGCAGTTCTTC	CASSFIAGLPTANEQFF